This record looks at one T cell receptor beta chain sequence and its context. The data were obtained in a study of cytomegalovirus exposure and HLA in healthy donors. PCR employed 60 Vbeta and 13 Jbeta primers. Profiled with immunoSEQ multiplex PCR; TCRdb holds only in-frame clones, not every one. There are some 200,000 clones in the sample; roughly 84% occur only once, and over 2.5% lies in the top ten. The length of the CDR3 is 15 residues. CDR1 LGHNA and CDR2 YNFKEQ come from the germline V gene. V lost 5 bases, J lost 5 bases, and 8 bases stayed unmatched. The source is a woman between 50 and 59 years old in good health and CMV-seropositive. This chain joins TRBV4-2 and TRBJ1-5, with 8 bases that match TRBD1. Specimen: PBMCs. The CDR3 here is CASSLQGGLDQPQHF. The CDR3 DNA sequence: TGTGCCAGCAGCTTACAGGGGGGGTTGGATCAGCCCCAGCATTTT.